This TCR beta chain came from a study of blood T cell repertoires in COVID-19. Study-wide context: From the United States, Italy and Spain came samples of acute and convalescent COVID-19. The analysed material was cDNA or gDNA that came from T cells, B-cell-depleted T cells, or PBMCs.

Original processing methods: Amplification from reference gene primers served as the basis for estimated nucleated cell counts. Method: immunoSEQ multiplex PCR; TCRdb's copy keeps in-frame clones and lacks some. V and J calls and clone size are copied from that table; D and trimming were computed from the DNA. Among around 70,000 clones listed, roughly 80% were seen once. The specimen was peripheral blood. The receptor's source is a woman older than 75 with active or convalescent COVID-19.

CDR3 coding DNA: TGCGCCAGCAGCCAGGGGACTAGCGGGAGTGAGCAGTTCTTC. This sequence encodes CASSQGTSGSEQFF. The chain combines TRBV4-1 with TRBJ2-1; 14 nucleotides match TRBD2. V was clipped by 3 bases and J by 9 bases; unmatched bases: 1. CDR1 MGHRA and CDR2 YSYEKL come from the germline V gene. This CDR3 is built from 14 residues.